Each of the 18 T cell receptor beta chains below was sequenced from the same sample in a study of spatial heterogeneity in lung cancer. Time point defined: sample taken at primary tumor resection. TCRs were sequenced from unsorted whole RNA of tumor, nontumor lung or PBMC. MiXCR, run by TCRdb on the 5' RACE reads, gives a single entry per CDR3 protein. The data contain about 82,000 distinct CDR3 sequences, around 12% of them singletons. This specimen consisted of PBMCs, obtained at surgery. These receptors were obtained from a male donor with early-stage non-small cell lung cancer.

The chain uses TRBV7-9 and TRBJ2-1; 7 positions match TRBD2. This CDR3 is built from 17 residues. The junction had 10 bases not matched to a gene; V was cut back by 4 bases and J by 1 base. Looked up from germline, CDR1 is SEHNR and CDR2 is FQNEAQ (reference sequence). The DNA for the CDR3 is TGTGCCAGCAGCTCGCCGACTAGCCCACGGTCCTACAATGAGCAGTTCTTC. Its protein product is CASSSPTSPRSYNEQFF.

In this sample, this clonotype turned up once. This chain uses TRBV7-9 with TRBJ2-1; D is unresolved. V lost 0 bases, J lost 1 base, and 4 bases lay in between. CDR3 length: 14 amino acids. From germline, CDR1 is SEHNR and CDR2 FQNEAQ (reference sequence). In DNA form, the CDR3 reads TGTGCCAGCAGCTTAGCGGCTTCCTACAATGAGCAGTTCTTC. Translated: CASSLAASYNEQFF. The complete variable domain, with remaining parts taken from reference TRBV7-9 and TRBJ2-1, reads DTGVSQNPRHKITKRGQNVTFRCDPISEHNRLYWYRQTLGQGPEFLTYFQNEAQLEKSRLLSDRFSAERPKGSFSTLEIQRTEQGDSAMYLCASSLAASYNEQFFGPGTRLTVL.

The CDR3 sequence: CASSDGNFANYGYTF. CDR3 nucleotides: TGTGCCAGCAGTGACGGGAACTTTGCTAACTATGGCTACACCTTC. V and J are TRBV6-1 and TRBJ1-2; D remains ambiguous. The germline CDR1 and CDR2 sequences are MNHNS and SASEGT. V was trimmed by 3 bases and J by 0 bases, leaving 11 bases between them. The CDR3 spans 15 residues.

This clonotype showed up just once. One junction end does not reproduce the germline sequence, and a read error may be involved. The chain couples TRBV7-8 to TRBJ2-5; 7 nucleotides line up with TRBD2. This CDR3 region has 12 residues. The V gene's germline CDR1 is SGHVS and CDR2 FQNEAQ. In DNA, the CDR3 is TGTGCCAGCAGCTTATCCCTTGGGGAGGGACTTTTC. This encodes CASSLSLGEGLF.

This clonotype was counted between two and nine times. CDR3 sequence reads: CSVEGRGGYTF. CDR3 sequence (DNA): TGCAGCGTTGAGGGTAGGGGTGGCTACACCTTC. The J gene is TRBJ1-2, the V gene TRBV29-1; D is perhaps TRBD1 (5 bases). Germline CDR1 and CDR2: SQVTM and ANQGSEA. Trimming took off 3 bases at V and 7 bases at J, with 9 bases between the two ends. This CDR3 has 11 amino acids.

The chain recombines TRBV5-6 with TRBJ2-7; D is undetermined. Germline-derived CDR1 and CDR2 are SGHDT and YYEEEE. The CDR3 totals 15 residues. V dropped 2 bases and J dropped 2 bases, with 14 bases sitting between them. For the CDR3, the DNA is TGTGCCAGCAGCTTTGACACACAAGGTACCTACGAGCAGTACTTC. This translates into CASSFDTQGTYEQYF.

This clonotype was detected only a few times. This chain connects TRBV6-5 to TRBJ2-2; 9 bases are shared with TRBD2. The CDR3 runs 15 residues. The germline V gene has CDR1 MNHEY and CDR2 SVGAGI. Losses at the gene ends were 5 bases for V and 2 bases for J; bases not matched to a gene: 3. The CDR3 coding sequence is TGTGCCAGCAGTGCTAGCGGGGTAAACACCGGGGAGCTGTTTTTT. It is translated as CASSASGVNTGELFF.

V gene TRBV5-1 combines with J gene TRBJ1-1; D call uncertain. The CDR3 extends over 13 amino acids. V gave up 6 bases and J gave up 0 bases, with 9 bases separating them. Germline-derived CDR1 and CDR2 are SGHRS and YFSETQ. CDR3 coding DNA: TGCGCCAGCAAAACCGGGTTGAACACTGAAGCTTTCTTT. Translation gives CASKTGLNTEAFF.

This clonotype has only a few counts. The chain carries TRBV7-3 and TRBJ2-5; 8 bases are a match to TRBD1. Per the germline V gene, CDR1 is SGHTA and CDR2 is FQGTGA. J lost 1 base, V lost 0 bases, and 1 base had no gene match. The CDR3 contains 15 residues. The CDR3 reads CASSLTGQVQETQYF. The DNA for the CDR3 is TGTGCCAGCAGCTTAACGGGACAGGTCCAAGAGACCCAGTACTTC. The full variable domain, with the rest looked up from reference TRBV7-3 and TRBJ2-5, is GAGVSQTPSNKVTEKGKYVELRCDPISGHTALYWYRQSLGQGPEFLIYFQGTGAADDSGLPNDRFFAVRPEGSVSTLKIQRTERGDSAVYLCASSLTGQVQETQYFGPGTRLLVL.

The chain has TRBV6-5 and TRBJ2-3; tentative D call: TRBD2 (6 bases). Germline CDR1 MNHEY, CDR2 SVGAGI. The CDR3 is 16 residues long. Trimming removed 0 bases from V and 2 bases from J, with 12 bases in between. The CDR3 bases are TGTGCCAGCAGTTACTCCACCGGGACTTACACAGATACGCAGTATTTT. Its translation: CASSYSTGTYTDTQYF.

The chain has TRBV18 and TRBJ2-5; D is tentatively TRBD1 or TRBD2 (5 bases each). Germline values: CDR1 KGHSH, CDR2 LQKENI. Trimming took off 6 bases at V and 4 bases at J, with 18 bases between the two ends. The CDR3 loop spans 15 amino acids. The chain's CDR3 is CASSPRTGPGETQYF. The CDR3, as DNA: TGTGCCAGCTCTCCCAGGACGGGACCGGGAGAGACCCAGTACTTC.

The rearrangement uses TRBV7-6 and TRBJ2-7; no clear D. Trimming took off 4 bases at V and 0 bases at J, with 16 bases between the two ends. In germline, CDR1 is SGHVS, CDR2 FNYEAQ. The CDR3 has 16 amino acids. The CDR3: CASSSSQRTASYEQYF. The CDR3 coding sequence is TGTGCCAGCAGCTCGAGCCAGAGAACGGCCTCCTACGAGCAGTACTTC.

The chain links TRBV11-2 to TRBJ2-7, with D unresolved. With 3 bases removed from V and 7 bases from J, the gap between germline ends came to 16 bases. The CDR3 covers 14 residues. CDR1 is SGHAT, CDR2 FQNNGV, per germline. Here the CDR3 DNA reads TGTGCCAGCAGCTTGGACCTCCCCCACGAGGAGCAGTACTTC. This codes for CASSLDLPHEEQYF.

In this sample, this clonotype turned up once. The gene calls are TRBV29-1 and TRBJ2-7; weak D call: TRBD1 (5 bases). CDR1 and CDR2 from the germline V gene are SQVTM and ANQGSEA. The CDR3 runs to 13 residues. Trimming shortened V by 5 bases and J by 3 bases, and 14 bases separated the two germline ends. The CDR3: CSVTGQDFYEQYF. DNA of the CDR3: TGCAGCGTTACCGGACAAGACTTCTACGAGCAGTACTTC.

The J gene is TRBJ2-7, the V gene TRBV12-3 or TRBV12-4; D is unresolved. This CDR3 is built from 14 residues. V lost 4 bases, J lost 2 bases, and 12 bases lay in between. In nucleotides, the CDR3 is TGTGCCAGCAGTTCCCGAGAAGGGCCCTACGAGCAGTACTTC. Translation gives CASSSREGPYEQYF.

This clonotype came up a few times. V gene TRBV5-1 combines with J gene TRBJ2-2; weak D call: TRBD2 (7 bases). This CDR3 has 15 amino acids. V dropped 0 bases and J dropped 6 bases, with 12 bases sitting between them. Germline lookup yields CDR1 SGHRS and CDR2 YFSETQ. CDR3 in amino acids: CASSLEGGRSGELFF. For the CDR3, the DNA is TGCGCCAGCAGCTTGGAGGGGGGGCGCTCCGGGGAGCTGTTTTTT.

The V gene is TRBV29-1, the J gene TRBJ2-4; D remains unclear. The V gene's germline CDR1 is SQVTM and CDR2 ANQGSEA. The CDR3 contains 16 residues. The V end lost 1 base, the J end lost 7 bases, and 20 bases lay between the germline ends. The CDR3 DNA sequence: TGCAGCGTTGAAGCCTGGACCGGGCCCTCCGAGAACATTCAGTACTTC. It yields the protein CSVEAWTGPSENIQYF.

The chain couples TRBV5-1 to TRBJ2-2; 12 bases are shared with TRBD2. Germline V lookup: CDR1 SGHRS, CDR2 YFSETQ. The CDR3 contains 17 residues. V was clipped by 4 bases and J by 0 bases; unmatched bases: 4. The CDR3 region is CASSTLAGGPNTGELFF. DNA of the CDR3: TGCGCCAGCAGCACACTAGCGGGAGGTCCGAACACCGGGGAGCTGTTTTTT.